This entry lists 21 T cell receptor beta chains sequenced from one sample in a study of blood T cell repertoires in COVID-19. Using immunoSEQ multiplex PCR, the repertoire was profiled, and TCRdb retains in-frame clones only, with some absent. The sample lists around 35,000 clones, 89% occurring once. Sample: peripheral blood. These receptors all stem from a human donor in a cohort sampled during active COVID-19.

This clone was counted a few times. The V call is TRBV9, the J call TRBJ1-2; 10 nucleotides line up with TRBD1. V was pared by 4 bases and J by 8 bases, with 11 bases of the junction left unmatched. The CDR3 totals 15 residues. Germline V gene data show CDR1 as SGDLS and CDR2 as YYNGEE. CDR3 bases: TGTGCCAGCAGCAATTCGTACGGACAGGGGGAAGGCTACACCTTC. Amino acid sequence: CASSNSYGQGEGYTF.

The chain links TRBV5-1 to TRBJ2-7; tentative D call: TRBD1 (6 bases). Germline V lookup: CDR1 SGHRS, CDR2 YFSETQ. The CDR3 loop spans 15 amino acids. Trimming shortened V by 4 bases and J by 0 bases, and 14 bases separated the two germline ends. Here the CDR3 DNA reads TGCGCCAGCAGCCCCTGGACAGAGAGCTCCTACGAGCAGTACTTC. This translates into CASSPWTESSYEQYF.

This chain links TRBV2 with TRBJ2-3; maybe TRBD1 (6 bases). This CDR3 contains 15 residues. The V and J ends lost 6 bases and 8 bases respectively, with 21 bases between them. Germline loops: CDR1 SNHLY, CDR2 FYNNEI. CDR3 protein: CASSGDKIARGTQYF. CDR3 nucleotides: TGTGCCAGCAGCGGGGACAAGATCGCCAGAGGTACGCAGTATTTT.

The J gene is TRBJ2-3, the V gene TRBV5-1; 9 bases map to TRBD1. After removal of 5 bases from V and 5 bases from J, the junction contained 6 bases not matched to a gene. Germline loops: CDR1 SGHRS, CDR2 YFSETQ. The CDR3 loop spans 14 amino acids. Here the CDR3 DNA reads TGCGCCAGCAGTCGTCCGGGACAGGGAGATACGCAGTATTTT. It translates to CASSRPGQGDTQYF.

CDR3 sequence: CASSLSSEAFF. The CDR3 DNA is TGTGCCAGCAGCTTGAGTAGCGAAGCTTTCTTT. The chain employs TRBV5-6 and TRBJ1-1, with no clear D. The germline CDR1 and CDR2 sequences are SGHDT and YYEEEE. The germline V and J ends were trimmed by 1 base and 8 bases, with 6 bases remaining between them. The CDR3 has 11 residues.

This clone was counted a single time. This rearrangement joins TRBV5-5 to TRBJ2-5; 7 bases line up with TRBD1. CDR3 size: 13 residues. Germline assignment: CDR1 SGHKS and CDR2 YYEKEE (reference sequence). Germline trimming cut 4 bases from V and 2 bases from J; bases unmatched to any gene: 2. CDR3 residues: CASSNRGQETQYF. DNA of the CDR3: TGTGCCAGCAGCAACAGGGGTCAAGAGACCCAGTACTTC.

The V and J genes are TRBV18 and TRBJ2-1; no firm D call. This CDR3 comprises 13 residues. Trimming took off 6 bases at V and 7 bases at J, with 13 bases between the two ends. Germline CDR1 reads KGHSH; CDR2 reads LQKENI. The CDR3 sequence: CASSSKAVNEQFF. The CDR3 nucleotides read TGTGCCAGCTCCTCGAAGGCGGTGAATGAGCAGTTCTTC.

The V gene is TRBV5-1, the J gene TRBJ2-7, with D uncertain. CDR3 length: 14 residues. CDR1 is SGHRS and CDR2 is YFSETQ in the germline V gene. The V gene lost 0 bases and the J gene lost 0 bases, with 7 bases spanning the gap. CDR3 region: CASSLGSSSYEQYF. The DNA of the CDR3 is TGCGCCAGCAGCTTGGGTTCCAGCTCCTACGAGCAGTACTTC.

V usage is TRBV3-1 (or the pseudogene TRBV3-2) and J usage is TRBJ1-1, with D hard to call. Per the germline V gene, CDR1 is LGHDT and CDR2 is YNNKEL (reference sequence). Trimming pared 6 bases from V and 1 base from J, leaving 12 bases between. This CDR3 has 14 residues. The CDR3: CASRGGGQNTEAFF. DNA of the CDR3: TGTGCCAGCAGAGGTGGCGGGCAGAACACTGAAGCTTTCTTT.

The CDR3 reads CAWSSGPNTEAFF. CDR3 DNA sequence: TGTGCCTGGAGTTCAGGGCCTAACACTGAAGCTTTCTTT. V and J are TRBV30 and TRBJ1-1; tentative D call: TRBD1 (5 bases). The germline V and J ends were trimmed by 2 bases and 2 bases, with 9 bases remaining between them. Germline V lookup: CDR1 GTSNPN, CDR2 SVGIG (reference sequence). The CDR3 has 13 amino acids.

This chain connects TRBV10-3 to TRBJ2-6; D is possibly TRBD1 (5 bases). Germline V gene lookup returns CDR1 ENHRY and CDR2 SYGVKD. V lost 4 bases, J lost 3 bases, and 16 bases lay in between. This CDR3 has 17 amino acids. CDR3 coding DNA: TGTGCCATCAGTGGAGGTCAGGGTCTGGGTGGGGCCAACGTCCTGACTTTC. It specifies CAISGGQGLGGANVLTF.

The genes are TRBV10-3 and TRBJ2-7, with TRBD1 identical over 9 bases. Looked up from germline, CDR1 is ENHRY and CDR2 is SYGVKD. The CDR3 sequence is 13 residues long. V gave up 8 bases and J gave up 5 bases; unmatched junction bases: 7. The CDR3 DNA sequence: TGTGCCATCGGGGGGGGACAGGGTGACGAGCAGTACTTC. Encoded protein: CAIGGGQGDEQYF.

The chain's CDR3 is CASSPGEFNEKLFF. The DNA for the CDR3 is TGCGCCAGCAGCCCCGGGGAGTTTAATGAAAAACTGTTTTTT. The chain joins TRBV5-1 to TRBJ1-4; D uncertain. Deletions cut 4 bases from V and 4 bases from J, with 11 bases between. CDR3 length: 14 amino acids. CDR1 is SGHRS, CDR2 YFSETQ, per germline.

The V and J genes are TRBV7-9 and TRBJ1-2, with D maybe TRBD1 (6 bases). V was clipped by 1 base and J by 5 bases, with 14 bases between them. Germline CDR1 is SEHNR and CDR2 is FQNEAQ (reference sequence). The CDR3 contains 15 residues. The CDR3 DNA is TGTGCCAGCAGCTTAGGCGCCAAAACAGGGTATGGCTACACCTTC. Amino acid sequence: CASSLGAKTGYGYTF.

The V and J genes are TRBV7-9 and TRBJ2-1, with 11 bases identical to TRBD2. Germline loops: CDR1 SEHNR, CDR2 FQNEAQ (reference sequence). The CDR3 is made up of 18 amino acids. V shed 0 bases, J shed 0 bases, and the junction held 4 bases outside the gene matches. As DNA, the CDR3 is TGTGCCAGCAGCTTAGCGGATAGCGGGAGGGCCTCCTACAATGAGCAGTTCTTC. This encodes CASSLADSGRASYNEQFF. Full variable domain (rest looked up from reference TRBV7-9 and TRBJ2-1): DTGVSQNPRHKITKRGQNVTFRCDPISEHNRLYWYRQTLGQGPEFLTYFQNEAQLEKSRLLSDRFSAERPKGSFSTLEIQRTEQGDSAMYLCASSLADSGRASYNEQFFGPGTRLTVL.

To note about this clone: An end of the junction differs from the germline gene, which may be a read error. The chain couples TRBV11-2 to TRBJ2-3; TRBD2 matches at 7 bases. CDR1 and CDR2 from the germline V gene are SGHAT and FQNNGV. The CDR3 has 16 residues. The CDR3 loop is CASRLGLAAPQDTQYF. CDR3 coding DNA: TGTGCCAGCAGATTAGGGCTAGCGGCGCCCCAAGATACGCAGTATTTT. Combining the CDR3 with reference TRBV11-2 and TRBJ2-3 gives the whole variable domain EAGVAQSPRYKIIEKRQSVAFWCNPISGHATLYWYQQILGQGPKLLIQFQNNGVVDDSQLPKDRFSAERLKGVDSTLKIQPAKLEDSAVYLCASRLGLAAPQDTQYFGPGTRLTVL.

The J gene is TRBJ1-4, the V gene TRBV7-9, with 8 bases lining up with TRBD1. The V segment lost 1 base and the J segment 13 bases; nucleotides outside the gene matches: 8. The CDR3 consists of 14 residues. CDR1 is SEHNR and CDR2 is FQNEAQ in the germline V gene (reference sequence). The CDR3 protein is CASSLGGQGNTLFF. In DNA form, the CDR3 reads TGTGCCAGCAGCTTAGGAGGACAGGGAAATACACTGTTTTTT.

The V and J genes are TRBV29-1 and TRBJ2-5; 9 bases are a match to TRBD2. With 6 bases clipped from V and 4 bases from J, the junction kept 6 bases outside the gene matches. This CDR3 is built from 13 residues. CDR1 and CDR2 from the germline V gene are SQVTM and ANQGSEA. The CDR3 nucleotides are TGCAGCGTCGGACGACTAGCGGCAGAGACCCAGTACTTC. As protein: CSVGRLAAETQYF. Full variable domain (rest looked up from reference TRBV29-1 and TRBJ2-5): SAVISQKPSRDICQRGTSLTIQCQVDSQVTMMFWYRQQPGQSLTLIATANQGSEATYESGFVIDKFPISRPNLTFSTLTVSNMSPEDSSIYLCSVGRLAAETQYFGPGTRLLVL.

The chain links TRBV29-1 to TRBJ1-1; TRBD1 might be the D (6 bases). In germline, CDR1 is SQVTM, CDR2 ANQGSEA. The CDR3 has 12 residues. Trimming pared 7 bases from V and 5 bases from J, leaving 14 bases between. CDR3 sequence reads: CSALRGATEAFF. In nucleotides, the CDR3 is TGCAGCGCCCTCCGGGGGGCAACTGAAGCTTTCTTT.

The CDR3 loop is CASSQTGGSEQYF. The CDR3 DNA follows: TGTGCCAGCAGCCAAACGGGGGGGAGCGAGCAGTACTTC. The chain recombines TRBV9 with TRBJ2-7, with 8 bases identical to TRBD2. CDR3 size: 13 residues. Germline lookup yields CDR1 SGDLS and CDR2 YYNGEE. The trim removed 4 bases at V and 6 bases at J, leaving 6 bases unmatched.

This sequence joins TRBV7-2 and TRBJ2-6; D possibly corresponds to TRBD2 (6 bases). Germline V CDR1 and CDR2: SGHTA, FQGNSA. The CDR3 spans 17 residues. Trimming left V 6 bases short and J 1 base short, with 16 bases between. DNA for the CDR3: TGTGCCAGCAGACGGGGCGGGGCCCATTCTGGGGCCAACGTCCTGACTTTC. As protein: CASRRGGAHSGANVLTF.